The 20 T cell receptor beta chains below all came from one sample that was sequenced in a study of CD8 T cells in ankylosing spondylitis. Each CDR3 protein gets one entry after TCRdb re-called the 5' RACE reads with MiXCR. The table lists just over 350,000 distinct CDR3 sequences, about 20% of them singletons. Sequenced sample: blood, either unsorted or a sorted T cell fraction (not recorded which). These receptors all come from a male donor with ankylosing spondylitis or in good health (not recorded which).

The chain uses TRBV7-9 and TRBJ2-3; the match to TRBD2 covers 8 bases. V was pared by 3 bases and J by 4 bases, with 6 bases of the junction left unmatched. The CDR3 has 15 residues. CDR1 and CDR2 from the germline V gene are SEHNR and FQNEAQ (reference sequence). The chain's CDR3 is CASSFLSGGPDTQYF. The CDR3 region has the DNA TGTGCCAGCAGCTTCCTCTCGGGGGGGCCAGATACGCAGTATTTT.

This chain links TRBV7-9 with TRBJ1-2; D is unclear. In germline, CDR1 is SEHNR, CDR2 FQNEAQ (reference sequence). Trimming took 1 base from V and 5 from J, leaving 17 bases between them. CDR3 length: 16 amino acids. The CDR3 protein is CASSLEPGQVRYGYTF. Written as DNA, the CDR3 is TGTGCCAGCAGCTTAGAACCAGGCCAGGTGCGGTATGGCTACACCTTC.

This clonotype was observed a handful of times. The chain employs TRBV10-3 and TRBJ2-5; 9 nucleotides line up with TRBD2. The CDR3 extends over 14 amino acids. Unmatched junction bases numbered 3, after V lost 7 bases and J lost 0 bases. Germline V CDR1 and CDR2: ENHRY, SYGVKD. In nucleotides, the CDR3 is TGTGCCATCAACGAGCGGGGGGACCAAGAGACCCAGTACTTC. This sequence encodes CAINERGDQETQYF.

There are a few counts of this clonotype. The chain couples TRBV27 to TRBJ2-3; 8 bases align to TRBD2. The J segment lost 2 bases and the V segment lost 8 bases, leaving 6 bases of the junction unmatched. Germline CDR1 and CDR2: MNHEY and SMNVEV (reference sequence). The CDR3 spans 14 residues. For the CDR3, the DNA is TGTGCCAGCTTTACTAGCGGACCCACAGATACGCAGTATTTT. Its translation is CASFTSGPTDTQYF.

There are a few counts of this clonotype. The CDR3 sequence is CASGWETQYF. For the CDR3, the DNA is TGTGCCAGCGGGTGGGAGACCCAGTACTTC. The V gene is TRBV12-3 or TRBV12-4, the J gene TRBJ2-5; D gene uncertain. This CDR3 region has 10 residues. V lost 8 bases and J 5 bases, leaving 6 bases between the germline ends.

This clonotype was picked up many times. At one of its ends the junction is not consistent with the germline gene, which may arise from a read error. This chain joins TRBV7-9 and TRBJ2-5; 7 bases are shared with TRBD1. CDR1 is SEHNR and CDR2 is FQNEAQ in the germline V gene (reference sequence). The length of the CDR3 is 15 residues. The CDR3 DNA reads TGTGCCAGCACCTTACTCCGGGACAGCCAAGAGACCCAGTACTTC. Its translation: CASTLLRDSQETQYF.

The chain couples TRBV27 to TRBJ2-1; maybe TRBD1 (6 bases). The CDR3 is 16 amino acids. The V end was cut by 7 bases, the J end by 9 bases, with 25 bases between. The germline CDR1 and CDR2 sequences are MNHEY and SMNVEV (reference sequence). CDR3 nucleotide sequence: TGTGCCAGCACCCCCTCTGGGGTCAGGGGTTTAAGTGAGCAGTTCTTC. Its protein is CASTPSGVRGLSEQFF.

V usage is TRBV20-1 and J usage is TRBJ2-7; D may be TRBD2 (5 bases). The CDR3 extends over 16 amino acids. CDR1 DFQATT and CDR2 SNEGSKA come from the germline V gene (reference sequence). The V and J ends lost 3 bases and 3 bases respectively, with 21 bases between them. CDR3 nucleotides: TGCAGTGCTAGTGATGTCGAGGGCCCGACCCTCTACGAGCAGTACTTC. Residues: CSASDVEGPTLYEQYF.

J is TRBJ1-5 and V is TRBV28; D remains ambiguous. This CDR3 has 13 residues. Germline V gene lookup returns CDR1 MDHEN and CDR2 SYDVKM. Deletions cut 8 bases from V and 4 bases from J, with 12 bases between. CDR3 sequence reads: CASERGVNQPQHF. The CDR3 DNA reads TGTGCCAGCGAGCGCGGCGTGAATCAGCCCCAGCATTTT.

This clonotype was found a few times. The J gene is TRBJ1-1, the V gene TRBV20-1; D is unresolved. The germline V gene has CDR1 DFQATT and CDR2 SNEGSKA (reference sequence). There are 12 residues in the CDR3. V lost 3 bases to trimming and J lost 1 base, with 6 bases between them. CDR3 sequence: CSASTQNTEAFF. The DNA of the CDR3 is TGCAGTGCTAGTACCCAGAACACTGAAGCTTTCTTT.

The sample holds a few counts of this clonotype. The CDR3 protein is CSAIDPASTDTQYF. The CDR3, as DNA: TGCAGCGCTATTGATCCGGCTAGCACAGATACGCAGTATTTT. V usage is TRBV29-1 and J usage is TRBJ2-3; the D is unclear. Germline V gene lookup returns CDR1 SQVTM and CDR2 ANQGSEA. Trimming removed 7 bases from V and 0 bases from J, with 14 bases in between. The CDR3 has 14 amino acids.

The chain employs TRBV12-3 or TRBV12-4 and TRBJ2-5; the D is unclear. There are 14 residues in the CDR3. Trimming removed 6 bases from V and 1 base from J, with 12 bases in between. The CDR3 DNA follows: TGTGCCAGCAGCCCTACAGCTCCCCAAGAGACCCAGTACTTC. Protein sequence: CASSPTAPQETQYF.

This clonotype was seen a few times. The chain has TRBV29-1 and TRBJ2-7, with TRBD1 matching 12 bases. The V segment lost 5 bases and the J segment 5 bases; nucleotides outside the gene matches: 7. Looked up from germline, CDR1 is SQVTM and CDR2 is ANQGSEA. The CDR3 is 14 amino acids. The DNA for the CDR3 is TGCAGCGTTTCCGGGACAGGGGGCCAAGACGAGCAGTACTTC. It yields the protein CSVSGTGGQDEQYF.

This clonotype was counted ten times or more. V gene TRBV18 combines with J gene TRBJ2-5, with D hard to call. This CDR3 is built from 14 residues. V was shortened by 5 bases and J by 5 bases, with 15 bases between the two germline ends. CDR1 is KGHSH, CDR2 LQKENI, per germline. CDR3 sequence (DNA): TGTGCCAGCTCATTGGGAACGGTGGCTGAGACCCAGTACTTC. Its protein product is CASSLGTVAETQYF.

The chain uses TRBV2 and TRBJ1-6; TRBD1 might be the D (5 bases). The ends were cut back, 8 bases at V and 10 bases at J, with 21 bases in the middle. Germline V CDR1 and CDR2: SNHLY, FYNNEI. The CDR3 length is 15 residues. The CDR3 nucleotides read TGTGCCAGCTCACTGATCGGGGGAGAAGGATCACCCCTCCACTTT. Translated, it gives CASSLIGGEGSPLHF.

This clonotype was found a few times. This chain uses TRBV5-8 with TRBJ2-7, with a tentative D call TRBD2 (7 bases). Per germline, CDR1 SGHTS and CDR2 YDEGEE. The CDR3 covers 17 residues. V dropped 6 bases and J dropped 4 bases, with 26 bases sitting between them. DNA of the CDR3: TGTGCCAGCAACGGAGAAGGGGGGGCGGCGGTATTTTACGAGCAGTACTTC. Protein sequence: CASNGEGGAAVFYEQYF.

The chain has TRBV29-1 and TRBJ1-3; tentative D call: TRBD1 (5 bases). The CDR3 has 15 amino acids. The germline gives CDR1 SQVTM, CDR2 ANQGSEA. The V end was cut by 6 bases, the J end by 2 bases, with 17 bases between. CDR3 amino acids: CSVAGSLNAGNTIYF. In DNA form, the CDR3 reads TGCAGCGTCGCAGGGAGTCTGAATGCTGGAAACACCATATATTTT.

This clonotype was seen only a few times. The chain employs TRBV24-1 and TRBJ2-1; D remains ambiguous. The CDR3 consists of 17 residues. Trimming cost V 4 bases and J 4 bases, with 19 bases left between them. The germline gives CDR1 KGHDR, CDR2 SFDVKD. This CDR3 is CATSDNDDLITYNEQFF. The DNA of the CDR3 is TGTGCCACCAGTGACAACGACGATCTGATAACTTACAATGAGCAGTTCTTC.

This clonotype turned up a few times. The chain couples TRBV7-9 to TRBJ2-2; TRBD2 aligns across 8 bases. The germline V gene has CDR1 SEHNR and CDR2 FQNEAQ (reference sequence). This CDR3 has 16 amino acids. V was clipped by 5 bases and J by 1 base; unmatched bases: 6. CDR3 sequence: CASSPVSGENTGELFF. The CDR3 DNA sequence: TGTGCCAGCAGCCCCGTTAGCGGGGAGAACACCGGGGAGCTGTTTTTT.

The chain recombines TRBV10-3 with TRBJ2-2, with TRBD2 matching 10 bases. V lost 6 bases and J lost 5; bases outside the gene matches: 9. Looked up from germline, CDR1 is ENHRY and CDR2 is SYGVKD. The CDR3 extends over 16 amino acids. DNA of the CDR3: TGTGCCATCAGGGGACAGCGGGGGGGAAGGACCGGGGAGCTGTTTTTT. It codes for CAIRGQRGGRTGELFF.